This TCR beta chain was identified during a study of beta chain features in type 1 diabetes. Study observations and caveats: Shortening of TCRB CDR3s, moderate but significant, appeared in all four CD4+ subsets of Type 1 diabetes patients.

The entirety of the isolated RNA underwent reverse transcription, so expressed TCRB transcripts were sequenced. Method: immunoSEQ multiplex PCR; TCRdb's copy keeps in-frame clones and lacks some. The table includes roughly 500,000 clones, more than 9.5% detected once. Trimming took 6 bases from V and 1 from J, leaving 6 bases between them. This CDR3 is built from 12 residues. Germline V CDR1 and CDR2: MNHEY, SMNVEV (reference sequence). Per donor, one heparinised blood draw averaged approximately 110 mL. Populations obtained by sorting all exceeded 95% purity. In regard to this clone: The antigen is unknown.

The V call is TRBV27, the J call TRBJ1-1; D is unresolved. The receptor was isolated from a woman younger than 30 in good health. The specimen was naive CD4+ T cells from blood. CDR3 loop: CASREGNTEAFF. In DNA form, the CDR3 reads TGTGCCAGCAGGGAGGGGAACACTGAAGCTTTCTTT.